This T cell receptor (beta chain) was sequenced for a study of blood T cell repertoires in COVID-19. Turning to the study itself: COVID-19 samples from acute and convalescent phases originated in the United States, Italy and Spain. Nucleic acid was either cDNA or gDNA, and it came from T cells, B-cell-depleted T cells, or PBMCs.

As originally analysed: Estimation of nucleated cell counts relied on the amplification of reference gene primers. Only in-frame clones appear in the TCRdb table, and some are missing; sequencing was by immunoSEQ multiplex PCR. V, J and clone size derive from that table, while D and trimming were established from the DNA sequence. The repertoire holds about 36,000 clones, with roughly 90% as singletons. This CDR3 spans 14 amino acids. Germline assignment: CDR1 LNHNV and CDR2 YYDKDF (reference sequence). Trimming took 5 bases from V and 2 from J; bases not matched to a gene: 2. The sequenced sample consisted of peripheral blood. The clonotype was recovered from a human donor in a cohort sampled during active COVID-19. The chain employs TRBV15 and TRBJ1-2, with TRBD1 matching 10 bases. CDR3 sequence: CATSQDRGNYGYTF. The CDR3 bases are TGTGCCACCAGCCAGGACAGGGGGAACTATGGCTACACCTTC.